Presented here are 10 T cell receptor beta chains from one specimen sequenced in a study of shared clonotypes between healthy human individuals. The method was immunoSEQ multiplex PCR; TCRdb's version includes in-frame clones alone and lacks a portion of them. The sample holds some 2,100,000 clones, under 95% seen once. Positively selected for CCR7, the CD45RO-negative cells used as naive CD8 cells excluded terminally differentiated effector memory CD45RA+ cells. Sequenced material: naive CD8+ T cells from PBMCs. These receptors all stem from a young man in good health. Some clones in this sample may be carry-over from other donors' samples.

The chain carries TRBV11-2 and TRBJ1-2; TRBD1 matches at 7 bases. Trimming took 5 bases from V and 4 from J; bases not matched to a gene: 13. The CDR3 totals 16 residues. The V gene's germline CDR1 is SGHAT and CDR2 FQNNGV. The CDR3 coding sequence is TGTGCCAGCAGCCTTACGCCCGCCGGGACAGCCTATGGCTACACCTTC. Translating it yields CASSLTPAGTAYGYTF.

The rearrangement joins TRBV27 to TRBJ2-3; 7 bases align to TRBD2. V lost 7 bases, J lost 2 bases, and 9 bases stayed unmatched. Germline V gives CDR1 MNHEY, CDR2 SMNVEV (reference sequence). The CDR3 runs to 15 residues. The DNA for the CDR3 is TGTGCCAGCACCCGACTAGCCCCCTACACAGATACGCAGTATTTT. Its translation is CASTRLAPYTDTQYF.

The sample holds one count of this clone. This chain uses TRBV7-8 with TRBJ2-3; 9 nucleotides align to TRBD2. In germline, CDR1 is SGHVS, CDR2 FQNEAQ. The V and J ends lost 1 base and 2 bases, in that order; junction bases with no gene match: 7. CDR3 length: 17 amino acids. This CDR3 is CASSLVAGAKSTDTQYF. Written as DNA, the CDR3 is TGTGCCAGCAGCTTAGTAGCGGGGGCAAAGTCCACAGATACGCAGTATTTT. Full variable domain (outside the CDR3, taken from reference TRBV7-8 and TRBJ2-3): GAGVSQSPRYKVAKRGQDVALRCDPISGHVSLFWYQQALGQGPEFLTYFQNEAQLDKSGLPSDRFFAERPEGSVSTLKIQRTQQEDSAVYLCASSLVAGAKSTDTQYFGPGTRLTVL.

The chain links TRBV15 to TRBJ1-5, with 7 bases that match TRBD1. In germline, CDR1 is LNHNV, CDR2 YYDKDF (reference sequence). V lost 5 bases to trimming and J lost 7 bases; unmatched junction nucleotides: 14. The CDR3 is 16 amino acids. Here the CDR3 DNA reads TGTGCCACCAGCCCCCTACCCGACAGGGTTAAACAGCCCCAGCATTTT. As protein: CATSPLPDRVKQPQHF.

V gene TRBV6-6 combines with J gene TRBJ1-1, with a possible D match to TRBD1 (6 bases). Germline-derived CDR1 and CDR2 are MNHNY and SVGAGI (reference sequence). Trimming left V 7 bases short and J 6 bases short, with 15 bases between. This CDR3 contains 13 residues. CDR3 region: CASTLGGSPEAFF. As DNA, the CDR3 is TGTGCCAGCACCCTAGGGGGATCTCCTGAAGCTTTCTTT.

With regard to this clone: Other DNA sequences within the sample encode an identical CDR3. The CDR3 region is CASSFGRSSYNEQFF. CDR3 DNA: TGTGCCAGCAGCTTTGGCCGTAGCTCCTACAATGAGCAGTTCTTC. The V call is TRBV11-3, the J call TRBJ2-1, with D unclear. CDR1 SGHNT and CDR2 YENEEA come from the germline V gene. This CDR3 contains 15 residues. Trimming left V 3 bases short and J 0 bases short, with 9 bases between.

The J gene is TRBJ1-4, the V gene TRBV7-2; 7 bases line up with TRBD1. V lost 5 bases to trimming and J lost 2 bases; unmatched junction nucleotides: 8. The CDR3 is 16 amino acids. The V gene's germline CDR1 is SGHTA and CDR2 FQGNSA. CDR3 in amino acids: CASSISPGGTNEKLFF. The CDR3 DNA follows: TGTGCCAGCAGCATAAGCCCAGGGGGGACTAATGAAAAACTGTTTTTT.

This chain links TRBV5-1 with TRBJ2-2; D gene unclear. The CDR3 is 11 amino acids. V was cut by 9 bases and J by 7 bases, with 10 bases left in between. Germline V gives CDR1 SGHRS, CDR2 YFSETQ. The CDR3 is CATPMGGELFF. The CDR3 coding sequence is TGCGCCACTCCCATGGGCGGGGAGCTGTTTTTT.

J is TRBJ1-2 and V is TRBV14, with D perhaps TRBD1 (5 bases). Germline V lookup: CDR1 SGHDN, CDR2 FVKESK. V was trimmed by 2 bases and J by 2 bases, leaving 12 bases between them. This CDR3 contains 15 residues. The CDR3 loop reads CASSQLRGGNYGYTF. The CDR3 nucleotides are TGTGCCAGCAGCCAACTCCGGGGGGGGAACTATGGCTACACCTTC.

This clone was seen only once. The chain uses TRBV19 and TRBJ2-1; D gene uncertain. CDR3 length: 12 amino acids. Germline loops: CDR1 LNHDA, CDR2 SQIVND (reference sequence). Trimming removed 7 bases from V and 4 bases from J, with 8 bases in between. The CDR3 protein is CASNYGYNEQFF. Written as DNA, the CDR3 is TGTGCCAGTAATTACGGATACAATGAGCAGTTCTTC.